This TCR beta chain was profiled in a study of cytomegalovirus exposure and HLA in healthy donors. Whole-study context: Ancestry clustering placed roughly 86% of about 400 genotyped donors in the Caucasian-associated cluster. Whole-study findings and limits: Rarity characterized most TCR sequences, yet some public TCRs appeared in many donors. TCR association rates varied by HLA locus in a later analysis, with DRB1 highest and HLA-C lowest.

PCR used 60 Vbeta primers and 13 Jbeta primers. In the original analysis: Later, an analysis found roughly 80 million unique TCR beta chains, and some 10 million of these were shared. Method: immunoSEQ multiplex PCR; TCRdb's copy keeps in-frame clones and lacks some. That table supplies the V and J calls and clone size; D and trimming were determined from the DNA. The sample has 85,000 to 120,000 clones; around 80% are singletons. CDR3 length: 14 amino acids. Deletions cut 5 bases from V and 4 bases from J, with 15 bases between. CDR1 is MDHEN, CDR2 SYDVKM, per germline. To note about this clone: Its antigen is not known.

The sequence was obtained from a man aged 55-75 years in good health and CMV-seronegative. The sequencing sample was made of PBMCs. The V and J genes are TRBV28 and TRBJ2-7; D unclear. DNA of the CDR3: TGTGCCAGCAGTCCGAGGTCCCTTGCATACGAGCAGTACTTC. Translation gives CASSPRSLAYEQYF.